This T cell receptor (beta chain) was recorded in a study of OX40 agonist ivuxolimab in advanced cancers. Here immunoSEQ multiplex PCR was the method, and the copy in TCRdb shows in-frame clones only, minus some. This table has more than 70,000 clones, more than 75% appearing once. The source was CD4+ or CD8+ T cells sorted from blood, collected in a trial of the OX40 agonist ivuxolimab. The TCR originated in an adult with an advanced solid tumor such as melanoma, head and neck, liver or kidney cancer.

The CDR3 bases are TGTGCCATCCAAGGGAGCTCCTATAATTCACCCCTCCACTTT. As protein: CAIQGSSYNSPLHF. The chain couples TRBV2 to TRBJ1-6; D call uncertain. The germline V gene has CDR1 SNHLY and CDR2 FYNNEI. CDR3 size: 14 residues. The V end was cut by 10 bases, the J end by 0 bases, with 10 bases between.